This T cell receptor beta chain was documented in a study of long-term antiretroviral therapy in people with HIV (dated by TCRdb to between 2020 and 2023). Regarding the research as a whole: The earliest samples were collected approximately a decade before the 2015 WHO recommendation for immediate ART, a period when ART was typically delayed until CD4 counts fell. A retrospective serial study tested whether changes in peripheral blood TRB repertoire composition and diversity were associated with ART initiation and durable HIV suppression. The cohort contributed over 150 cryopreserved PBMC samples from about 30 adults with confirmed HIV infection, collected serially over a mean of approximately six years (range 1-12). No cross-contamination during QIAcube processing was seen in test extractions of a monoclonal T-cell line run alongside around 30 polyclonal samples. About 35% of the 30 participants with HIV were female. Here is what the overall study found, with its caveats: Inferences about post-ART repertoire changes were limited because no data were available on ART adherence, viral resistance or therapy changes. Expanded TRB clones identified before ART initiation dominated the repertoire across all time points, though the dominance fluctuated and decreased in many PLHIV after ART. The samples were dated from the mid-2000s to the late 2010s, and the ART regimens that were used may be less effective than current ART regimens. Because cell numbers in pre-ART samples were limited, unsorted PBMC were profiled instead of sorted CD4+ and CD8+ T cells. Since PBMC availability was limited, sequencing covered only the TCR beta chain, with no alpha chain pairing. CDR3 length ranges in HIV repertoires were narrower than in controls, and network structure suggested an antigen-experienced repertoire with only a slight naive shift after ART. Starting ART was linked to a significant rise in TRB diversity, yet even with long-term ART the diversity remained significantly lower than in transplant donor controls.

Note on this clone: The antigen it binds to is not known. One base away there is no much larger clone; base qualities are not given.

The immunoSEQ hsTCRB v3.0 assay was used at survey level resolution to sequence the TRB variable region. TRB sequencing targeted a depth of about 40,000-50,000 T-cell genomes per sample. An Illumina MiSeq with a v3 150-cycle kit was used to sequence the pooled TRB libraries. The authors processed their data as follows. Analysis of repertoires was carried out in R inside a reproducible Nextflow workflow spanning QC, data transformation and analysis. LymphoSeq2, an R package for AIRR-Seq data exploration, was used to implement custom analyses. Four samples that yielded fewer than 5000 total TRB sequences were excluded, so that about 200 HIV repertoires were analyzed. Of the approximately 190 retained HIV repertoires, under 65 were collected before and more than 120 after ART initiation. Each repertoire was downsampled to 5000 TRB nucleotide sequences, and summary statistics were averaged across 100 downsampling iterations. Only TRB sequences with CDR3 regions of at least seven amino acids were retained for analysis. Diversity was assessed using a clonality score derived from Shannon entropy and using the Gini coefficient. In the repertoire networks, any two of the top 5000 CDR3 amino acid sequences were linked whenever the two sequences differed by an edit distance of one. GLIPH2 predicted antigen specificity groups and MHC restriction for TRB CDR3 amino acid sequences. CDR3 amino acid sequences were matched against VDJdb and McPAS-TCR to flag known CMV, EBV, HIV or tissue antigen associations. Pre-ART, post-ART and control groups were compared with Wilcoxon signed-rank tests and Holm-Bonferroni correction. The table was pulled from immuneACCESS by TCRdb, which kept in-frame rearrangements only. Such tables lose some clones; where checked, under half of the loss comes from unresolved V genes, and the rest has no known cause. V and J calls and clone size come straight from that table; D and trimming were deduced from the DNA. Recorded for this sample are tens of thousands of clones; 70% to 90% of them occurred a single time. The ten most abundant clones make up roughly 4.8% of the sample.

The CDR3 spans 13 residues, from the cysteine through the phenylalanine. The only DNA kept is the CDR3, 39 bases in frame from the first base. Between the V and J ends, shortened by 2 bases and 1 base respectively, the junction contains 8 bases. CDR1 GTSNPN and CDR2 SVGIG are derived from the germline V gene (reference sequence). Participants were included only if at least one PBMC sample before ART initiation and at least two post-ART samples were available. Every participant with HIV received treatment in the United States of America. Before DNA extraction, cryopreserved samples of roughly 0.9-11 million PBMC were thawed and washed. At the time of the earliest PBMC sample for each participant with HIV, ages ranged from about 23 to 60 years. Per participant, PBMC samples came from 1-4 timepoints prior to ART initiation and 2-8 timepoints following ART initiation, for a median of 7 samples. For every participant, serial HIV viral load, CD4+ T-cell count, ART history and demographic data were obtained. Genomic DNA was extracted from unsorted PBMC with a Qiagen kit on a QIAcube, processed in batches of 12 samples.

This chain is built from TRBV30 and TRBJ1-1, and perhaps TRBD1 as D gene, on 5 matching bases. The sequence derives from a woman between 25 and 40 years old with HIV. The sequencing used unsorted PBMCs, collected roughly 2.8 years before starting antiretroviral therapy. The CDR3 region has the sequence CAWSRQTNTEAFF. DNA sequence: TGTGCCTGGAGTAGACAGACGAACACTGAAGCTTTCTTT.